The 19 T cell receptor beta chains below come from one sample, sequenced in a study of control samples from healthy donors and cancer patients. Measured with immunoSEQ multiplex PCR; TCRdb has only the in-frame clones, and not every one. This sample contains fewer than 200,000 clones. The material sequenced was blood. These receptors all stem from a woman in her twenties or thirties in good health.

The genes are TRBV2 and TRBJ1-2; 11 nucleotides align to TRBD1. With V trimmed by 6 bases and J by 9 bases, 9 bases remained unmatched. The CDR3 loop spans 14 amino acids. The germline V gene has CDR1 SNHLY and CDR2 FYNNEI. The CDR3 nucleotides read TGTGCCAGCAGCGGTTGGGGACAGGGGGTAAGCTACACCTTC. Its protein product is CASSGWGQGVSYTF.

The CDR3 is CASSLDGQGRNGYTF. The CDR3 nucleotides are TGCGCCAGCAGCTTGGACGGACAGGGGAGGAATGGCTACACCTTC. The chain combines TRBV5-1 with TRBJ1-2; 9 positions match TRBD1. The CDR3 sequence is 15 residues long. With 0 bases clipped from V and 6 bases from J, the junction kept 6 bases outside the gene matches. Germline assignment: CDR1 SGHRS and CDR2 YFSETQ.

This chain joins TRBV11-2 and TRBJ2-1, with D tentatively TRBD2 (5 bases). Deletions cut 7 bases from V and 0 bases from J, with 7 bases between. The CDR3 length is 13 residues. Germline CDR1 is SGHAT and CDR2 is FQNNGV. CDR3 DNA: TGTGCCAGCAACGGGGTCTCCTACAATGAGCAGTTCTTC. It specifies CASNGVSYNEQFF.

The chain joins TRBV2 to TRBJ1-4; 8 bases are shared with TRBD1. The CDR3 loop spans 18 amino acids. CDR1 and CDR2 (germline): SNHLY, FYNNEI. Losses at the gene ends were 6 bases for V and 4 bases for J; bases not matched to a gene: 16. The CDR3 coding sequence is TGTGCCAGCAGCCTTGGACAGGGAGGTACTTTTTTTAATGAAAAACTGTTTTTT. Protein: CASSLGQGGTFFNEKLFF.

The CDR3 reads CATASGGAGGELFF. The CDR3 region has the DNA TGCGCCACCGCTAGCGGGGGGGCCGGCGGGGAGCTGTTTTTT. The J gene is TRBJ2-2, the V gene TRBV5-1; 12 nucleotides match TRBD2. Germline trimming cut 9 bases from V and 7 bases from J; bases unmatched to any gene: 7. CDR3 length equals 14 residues. CDR1 is SGHRS, CDR2 YFSETQ, per germline.

V is TRBV5-1 and J is TRBJ2-1, with TRBD2 matching 14 bases. Germline assignment: CDR1 SGHRS and CDR2 YFSETQ. V was pared by 2 bases and J by 9 bases, with 4 bases of the junction left unmatched. The CDR3 length is 15 residues. The CDR3 sequence is CASSLGTSGGGEQFF. The CDR3 DNA reads TGCGCCAGCAGCTTAGGGACTAGCGGGGGTGGTGAGCAGTTCTTC.

J is TRBJ1-4 and V is TRBV3-1 (or the pseudogene TRBV3-2); D might be TRBD1 (5 bases). The CDR3 has 15 residues. Germline assignment: CDR1 LGHDT and CDR2 YNNKEL (reference sequence). Trimming took 1 base from V and 4 from J, leaving 10 bases between them. The CDR3 here is CASSQAGGHNEKLFF. The CDR3 DNA sequence: TGTGCCAGCAGCCAAGCTGGGGGTCATAATGAAAAACTGTTTTTT.

V is TRBV5-6 and J is TRBJ1-2, with TRBD1 matching over 7 bases. The germline CDR1 and CDR2 sequences are SGHDT and YYEEEE. Trimming at V came to 0 bases and at J to 4 bases, leaving 9 bases not matched to a gene. The CDR3 covers 16 residues. For the CDR3, the DNA is TGTGCCAGCAGCTTGGCCGGGACAGTGACTTTCTATGGCTACACCTTC. It encodes CASSLAGTVTFYGYTF. The full variable domain, with the rest looked up from reference TRBV5-6 and TRBJ1-2, is DAGVTQSPTHLIKTRGQQVTLRCSPKSGHDTVSWYQQALGQGPQFIFQYYEEEERQRGNFPDRFSGHQFPNYSSELNVNALLLGDSALYLCASSLAGTVTFYGYTFGSGTRLTVV.

This chain links TRBV18 with TRBJ1-6; TRBD1 is a possible D gene (6 bases). CDR1 is KGHSH, CDR2 LQKENI, per germline. Trimming took 6 bases from V and 7 from J, leaving 13 bases between them. The CDR3 sequence is 14 residues long. The CDR3 bases are TGTGCCAGCTCCTCTGCGGGGGGCAATTCACCCCTCCACTTT. It yields the protein CASSSAGGNSPLHF.

The chain links TRBV6-4 to TRBJ2-1; the match to TRBD2 covers 10 bases. The CDR3 extends over 15 amino acids. Losses at the gene ends were 4 bases for V and 0 bases for J; bases not matched to a gene: 0. Germline V gene sequence: CDR1 MRHNA, CDR2 SNTAGT. In nucleotides, the CDR3 is TGTGCCAGCAGTGTAGCGGGGGGCTCCTACAATGAGCAGTTCTTC. Translated, it gives CASSVAGGSYNEQFF.

The chain combines TRBV7-9 with TRBJ2-7; TRBD1 or TRBD2 may be the D gene (5 bases each). The CDR3 is made up of 13 amino acids. Germline V gene lookup returns CDR1 SEHNR and CDR2 FQNEAQ (reference sequence). Trimming left V 5 bases short and J 7 bases short, with 15 bases between. The CDR3 sequence: CASSRPGTGEQYF. The CDR3, as DNA: TGTGCCAGCAGCCGTCCCGGGACGGGGGAGCAGTACTTC.

This sequence joins TRBV2 and TRBJ2-5, with a possible D match to TRBD2 (6 bases). The V and J ends lost 6 bases and 0 bases respectively, with 20 bases between them. CDR1 is SNHLY, CDR2 FYNNEI, per germline. This CDR3 has 17 residues. The CDR3 here is CASRPNFGGYNQETQYF. CDR3 coding DNA: TGTGCCAGCAGGCCGAATTTTGGGGGGTATAACCAAGAGACCCAGTACTTC. Combining the CDR3 with reference TRBV2 and TRBJ2-5 gives the whole variable domain EPEVTQTPSHQVTQMGQEVILRCVPISNHLYFYWYRQILGQKVEFLVSFYNNEISEKSEIFDDQFSVERPDGSNFTLKIRSTKLEDSAMYFCASRPNFGGYNQETQYFGPGTRLLVL.

The chain combines TRBV5-1 with TRBJ1-2; D unclear. V lost 4 bases and J 4 bases, leaving 11 bases between the germline ends. Germline CDR1 is SGHRS and CDR2 is YFSETQ. The CDR3 has 13 residues. This CDR3 is CASSPRETYGYTF. The CDR3 coding sequence is TGCGCCAGCAGCCCCCGGGAGACCTATGGCTACACCTTC.

The genes are TRBV28 and TRBJ1-5; the match to TRBD1 covers 10 bases. The CDR3 covers 13 residues. V lost 7 bases to trimming and J lost 6 bases; unmatched junction nucleotides: 3. From germline, CDR1 is MDHEN and CDR2 SYDVKM. The CDR3 protein is CASTRTGGQPQHF. In DNA, the CDR3 is TGTGCCAGCACTAGGACAGGGGGTCAGCCCCAGCATTTT.

The DNA of the CDR3 is TGTGCCAGCAGGGTTGGCAGGACCTCTGGAAACACCATATATTTT. Its protein is CASRVGRTSGNTIYF. This chain joins TRBV6-5 and TRBJ1-3; D remains unclear. Deletions cut 6 bases from V and 0 bases from J, with 12 bases between. Germline-derived CDR1 and CDR2 are MNHEY and SVGAGI. The CDR3 consists of 15 residues.

About this clone itself: The sample holds other DNA sequences that translate to the same CDR3. This chain joins TRBV28 and TRBJ1-5; D is possibly TRBD1 (5 bases). This CDR3 contains 13 residues. V was shortened by 2 bases and J by 7 bases, with 9 bases between the two germline ends. Germline V lookup: CDR1 MDHEN, CDR2 SYDVKM. The CDR3, as DNA: TGTGCCAGCAGTTTACCAGGGCACCAGCCCCAGCATTTT. Its translation: CASSLPGHQPQHF.

The gene calls are TRBV6-5 and TRBJ2-7; D might be TRBD2 (7 bases). Germline values: CDR1 MNHEY, CDR2 SVGAGI. This CDR3 contains 14 residues. Trimming shortened V by 8 bases and J by 2 bases, and 16 bases separated the two germline ends. This CDR3 is CASGGGPITYEQYF. In DNA form, the CDR3 reads TGTGCCAGCGGCGGGGGCCCAATTACCTACGAGCAGTACTTC.

The rearrangement links TRBV2 to TRBJ2-2; D gene ambiguous. The CDR3 is made up of 14 amino acids. The germline gives CDR1 SNHLY, CDR2 FYNNEI. The V gene lost 4 bases and the J gene lost 4 bases, with 10 bases spanning the gap. The CDR3 DNA follows: TGTGCCAGCAGTGGATTTGGATTCACCGGGGAGCTGTTTTTT. Its protein is CASSGFGFTGELFF.

The CDR3 DNA reads as TGTGCCTTCCAAGGGGGGGGAAGGGAAGAGACCCAGTACTTC. As protein: CAFQGGGREETQYF. The chain has TRBV19 and TRBJ2-5; D perhaps matches TRBD2 (7 bases). This CDR3 comprises 14 residues. V was pared by 11 bases and J by 3 bases, with 19 bases between. CDR1 and CDR2 (germline): LNHDA, SQIVND (reference sequence).